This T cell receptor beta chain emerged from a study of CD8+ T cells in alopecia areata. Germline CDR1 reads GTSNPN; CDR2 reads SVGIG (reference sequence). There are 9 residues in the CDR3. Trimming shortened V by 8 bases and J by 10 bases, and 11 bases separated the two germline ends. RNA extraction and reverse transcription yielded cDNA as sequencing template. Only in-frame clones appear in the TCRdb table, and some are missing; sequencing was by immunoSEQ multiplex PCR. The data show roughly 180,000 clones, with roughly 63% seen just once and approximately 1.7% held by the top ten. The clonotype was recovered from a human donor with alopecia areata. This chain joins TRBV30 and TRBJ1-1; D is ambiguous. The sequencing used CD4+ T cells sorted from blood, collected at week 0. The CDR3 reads CAGDPGAFF. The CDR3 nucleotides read TGTGCCGGCGACCCCGGAGCTTTCTTT. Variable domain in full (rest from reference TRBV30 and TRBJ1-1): SQTIHQWPATLVQPVGSPLSLECTVEGTSNPNLYWYRQAAGRGLQLLFYSVGIGQISSEVPQNLSASRPQDRQFILSSKKLLLSDSGFYLCAGDPGAFFGQGTRLTVV.